The 12 T cell receptor beta chains in this list originate from one sample, sequenced in a study of a mutant IDH1 vaccine in newly diagnosed glioma. Generated by immunoSEQ multiplex PCR, the TCRdb table keeps only in-frame clones and is missing some. The table records 120,000 or so clones, roughly 75% of them present only once. The time point is: week 11, during vaccination. In every dose of vaccine, 300 ug of mutant IDH1 20-mer peptide was given alongside topical imiquimod. For these receptors, no antigen is known. This material consisted of PBMCs, taken from a glioma patient whose treatment included an IDH1 peptide vaccine. These receptors originate from a man aged 35 to 55 with glioma.

V gene TRBV9 combines with J gene TRBJ2-7, with D maybe TRBD1 (6 bases). CDR3 length equals 14 residues. V lost 6 bases to trimming and J lost 2 bases, with 15 bases between them. The germline CDR1 and CDR2 sequences are SGDLS and YYNGEE. CDR3 in amino acids: CASTFLGHPYEQYF. CDR3 DNA sequence: TGTGCCAGCACATTCCTGGGACACCCCTACGAGCAGTACTTC. Full variable domain (outside the CDR3, taken from reference TRBV9 and TRBJ2-7): DSGVTQTPKHLITATGQRVTLRCSPRSGDLSVYWYQQSLDQGLQFLIQYYNGEERAKGNILERFSAQQFPDLHSELNLSSLELGDSALYFCASTFLGHPYEQYFGPGTRLTVT.

This chain connects TRBV10-3 to TRBJ2-2; possible D gene TRBD2, 6 bases. There are 12 residues in the CDR3. Germline loops: CDR1 ENHRY, CDR2 SYGVKD. Trimming shortened V by 7 bases and J by 5 bases, and 8 bases separated the two germline ends. The CDR3 reads CAIILATGELFF. The CDR3 coding sequence is TGTGCCATCATACTAGCTACCGGGGAGCTGTTTTTT.

The rearrangement joins TRBV4-2 to TRBJ2-1; D could derive from TRBD1 or TRBD2 (5 bases each). Trimming cost V 0 bases and J 2 bases, with 11 bases left between them. The CDR3 has 16 amino acids. Looked up from germline, CDR1 is LGHNA and CDR2 is YNFKEQ. CDR3 residues: CASSQDGAGPYNEQFF. DNA of the CDR3: TGTGCCAGCAGCCAAGATGGGGCGGGCCCCTACAATGAGCAGTTCTTC.

This clone was observed at least ten times. This chain uses TRBV6-1 with TRBJ2-3; possibly TRBD1 for D (6 bases). V was shortened by 7 bases and J by 5 bases, with 19 bases between the two germline ends. CDR3 length: 15 amino acids. Germline loops: CDR1 MNHNS, CDR2 SASEGT. For the CDR3, the DNA is TGTGCCAGCACCACCCTTGGGGGCTCGGGAGATACGCAGTATTTT. It is translated as CASTTLGGSGDTQYF.

V and J are TRBV29-1 and TRBJ2-3, with 10 bases that match TRBD2. The germline CDR1 and CDR2 sequences are SQVTM and ANQGSEA. V lost 7 bases to trimming and J lost 5 bases; unmatched junction nucleotides: 3. The CDR3 consists of 12 residues. CDR3 nucleotide sequence: TGCAGCGCTTTAGCGGGAGGAGATACGCAGTATTTT. Its protein product is CSALAGGDTQYF.

The rearrangement links TRBV11-2 to TRBJ1-2; the D gene is possibly TRBD1 (5 bases). V was clipped by 1 base and J by 5 bases, with 11 bases between them. Germline CDR1 and CDR2: SGHAT and FQNNGV. The CDR3 is 14 amino acids. The CDR3 coding sequence is TGTGCCAGCAGCTTAGCAGGCAGGGTATATGGCTACACCTTC. Translated: CASSLAGRVYGYTF.

This clone was observed a single time. This chain links TRBV5-4 with TRBJ2-7, with D possibly TRBD2 on 6 matching bases. The V end lost 0 bases, the J end lost 2 bases, and 15 bases lay between the germline ends. Germline values: CDR1 SGHNT, CDR2 YYREEE (reference sequence). This CDR3 is 16 amino acids long. The CDR3 region is CASSLAPGLFAYEQYF. The CDR3 region has the DNA TGTGCCAGCAGCTTGGCCCCGGGACTCTTTGCCTACGAGCAGTACTTC.

This clone showed up just a few times. The chain has TRBV5-4 and TRBJ1-2, with 8 bases identical to TRBD1. Trimming at V came to 4 bases and at J to 7 bases, leaving 3 bases not matched to a gene. The CDR3 covers 12 residues. Germline V lookup: CDR1 SGHNT, CDR2 YYREEE (reference sequence). CDR3 sequence (DNA): TGTGCCAGCAGCATGACAGGGGCTGGCTACACCTTC. It translates to CASSMTGAGYTF.

V usage is TRBV6-5 and J usage is TRBJ1-2; TRBD1 matches at 10 bases. V lost 6 bases, J lost 4 bases, and 2 bases stayed unmatched. CDR3 length: 13 amino acids. Germline CDR1 is MNHEY and CDR2 is SVGAGI. CDR3 amino acids: CASSRTGGYGYTF. The CDR3 nucleotides read TGTGCCAGCAGCCGGACAGGGGGCTATGGCTACACCTTC.

V usage is TRBV7-9 and J usage is TRBJ1-1, with D unclear. V shed 4 bases and J shed 7 bases, with 4 bases lying between them. CDR1 and CDR2 (germline): SEHNR, FQNEAQ (reference sequence). The CDR3 is made up of 10 amino acids. CDR3 region: CASSYHEAFF. The CDR3 DNA sequence: TGTGCCAGCAGCTATCATGAAGCTTTCTTT.

The chain's CDR3 is CASSLQTGSGQPQHF. The CDR3 nucleotides read TGTGCCAGCTCACTTCAGACAGGATCAGGACAGCCCCAGCATTTT. This chain links TRBV18 with TRBJ1-5; maybe TRBD1 (6 bases). CDR3 size: 15 residues. V gave up 4 bases and J gave up 7 bases, with 17 bases separating them. Germline CDR1 reads KGHSH; CDR2 reads LQKENI. Variable domain in full (rest from reference TRBV18 and TRBJ1-5): NAGVMQNPRHLVRRRGQEARLRCSPMKGHSHVYWYRQLPEEGLKFMVYLQKENIIDESGMPKERFSAEFPKEGPSILRIQQVVRGDSAAYFCASSLQTGSGQPQHFGDGTRLSIL.

V gene TRBV7-2 combines with J gene TRBJ2-5; D is uncertain. V lost 4 bases, J lost 7 bases, and 16 bases lay in between. The CDR3 totals 14 residues. The germline V gene has CDR1 SGHTA and CDR2 FQGNSA. The CDR3 DNA follows: TGTGCCAGCAGCTCAGGATTCTTAGACGGGACCCAGTACTTC. Translation gives CASSSGFLDGTQYF. Filled out from reference TRBV7-2 and TRBJ2-5, the complete variable domain reads GAGVSQSPSNKVTEKGKDVELRCDPISGHTALYWYRQSLGQGLEFLIYFQGNSAPDKSGLPSDRFSAERTGGSVSTLTIQRTQQEDSAVYLCASSSGFLDGTQYFGPGTRLLVL.